This note documents a single TCR beta chain sequence. Its antigen target is currently unknown. No base quality values were provided; no much bigger clone lies one nucleotide off. Stable Graves' hyperthyroidism was defined as no progression to ophthalmopathy during 18 months of follow-up. Hyperthyroidism patients were aged 18 to 65 years and newly diagnosed, with disease duration of less than 2 months. The study excluded patients with uncontrolled infections, other autoimmune diseases, pregnancy or lactation. Diagnoses were based on clinical symptoms, serum thyroxine and TRAb, thyroid ultrasound and orbital computed tomography. PBMCs were separated from 7.5 to 10 ml of fresh peripheral blood using Ficoll-Paque density gradient centrifugation. Total RNA was extracted using Trizol reagent, and RNA quality was assessed on an Agilent 2100 Bioanalyzer. CDR1 and CDR2, looked up from the germline V gene (reference sequence), are LNHDA and SQIVND. The cysteine opens and the phenylalanine closes a CDR3 of 13 amino acids. Left in the record is the CDR3 DNA by itself, 39 bases read in frame from the first base. Relative to germline, V is missing 10 bases and J is missing 2 bases, with 6 bases of the junction outside any gene match.

This entry belongs to a study of T cells in Graves' hyperthyroidism and ophthalmopathy (dated by TCRdb to between 2018 and 2021). Background on the whole study: Peripheral blood samples were taken at initial diagnosis, before any treatment was given. To identify distinguishing TCR V-J signatures, a discovery cohort of around 100 patients was used, comprising 43 with Graves' ophthalmopathy and 57 with stable Graves' hyperthyroidism. Prospective prediction of ophthalmopathy was tested in an independent validation cohort consisting of roughly 19 hyperthyroidism patients and 17 patients who later progressed to ophthalmopathy. The 85 to 100 discovery patients were divided at random into training and test sets in a 7:3 ratio. In roughly six Graves' hyperthyroidism patients, the study also compared T-cell repertoires from thyroid tissue with T-cell repertoires from blood. After sampling, hyperthyroidism patients received methimazole starting at 30 mg daily, and ophthalmopathy patients received high-dose intravenous methylprednisolone. The paper describes TCR Vbeta CDR3 sequencing of around 140 peripheral blood samples, made up of 43 ophthalmopathy patients, some 80 hyperthyroidism patients and 17 progressor patients.

TCR beta CDR3 regions were amplified from RNA transcripts. The first round of RT-PCR for the TCR CDR3 was performed with the HTBI primer set and the Qiagen OneStep RT-PCR kit. A second multiplex PCR round built the libraries, followed by size selection and purification. Paired-end sequencing of the libraries was performed with 100 bp reads on an Illumina HiSeq2000. The published analysis was carried out like this. SOAPnuke was used to process the raw data, removing reads that contained adapters or uncalled bases, had a mean Phred below 15, or lacked an exact match to the constant primer or identifier. COPE v1.2.5 was used to merge high-quality paired reads, and clonotypes were defined as unique nucleotide sequences. MiTCR v1.1 was used to align the clonotypes against IMGT TRBV, TRBD and TRBJ reference segments. The analysis was restricted to V-J combinations with a frequency above 0.0001, which together covered approximately 99% of the repertoires. The TCS score was defined as F50 (clonal expansion) divided by E x V (chaos), with BLOSUM62-based TCRdist calculated between CDR3 peptides within each V-J. Welch's t-statistics and random forest reduced several hundred V-J features to under 15, which were used in a naive Bayes classifier (R e1071). The public sequencing data were trimmed at Q25 with fastp and processed into clonotypes with MiXCR by TCRdb, which kept only in-frame beta chains. CDR3 protein duplicates are merged, each entry listing the most common genes and DNA. The V and J calls were not made by the authors but by TCRdb's processing. This sample has some 620,000 distinct CDR3 sequences in its table, and about a sixth of those were observed once. The top ten clonotypes cover approximately 3.9% of the sample.

Study-level results and caveats: Ophthalmopathy was separated from stable hyperthyroidism by a 13 V-J signature model, with approximately 89% sensitivity and roughly 81% specificity obtained in cross-validation and 80%/75% obtained in testing. Sample size was not statistically predetermined, and blinding of investigators to group allocation was not performed. During validation, the model predicted progression to ophthalmopathy a median of approximately 7 months ahead of onset, with almost 71% sensitivity and less than 85% specificity. Most expanded thyroid clonotypes (frequency above 0.001) were also detected in blood, a finding suggesting that blood repertoires may reflect thyroid immune responses.

The chain joins TRBV19 to TRBJ2-7, with 9 junctional bases fitting TRBD1. Sequences were obtained from blood. The receptor's source is a woman aged 25 to 39 with Graves' hyperthyroidism. The nucleotide sequence is given as TGTGCCACCGGGACAGGGTTTCCCTACGAGCAGTACTTC. The translation is CATGTGFPYEQYF.